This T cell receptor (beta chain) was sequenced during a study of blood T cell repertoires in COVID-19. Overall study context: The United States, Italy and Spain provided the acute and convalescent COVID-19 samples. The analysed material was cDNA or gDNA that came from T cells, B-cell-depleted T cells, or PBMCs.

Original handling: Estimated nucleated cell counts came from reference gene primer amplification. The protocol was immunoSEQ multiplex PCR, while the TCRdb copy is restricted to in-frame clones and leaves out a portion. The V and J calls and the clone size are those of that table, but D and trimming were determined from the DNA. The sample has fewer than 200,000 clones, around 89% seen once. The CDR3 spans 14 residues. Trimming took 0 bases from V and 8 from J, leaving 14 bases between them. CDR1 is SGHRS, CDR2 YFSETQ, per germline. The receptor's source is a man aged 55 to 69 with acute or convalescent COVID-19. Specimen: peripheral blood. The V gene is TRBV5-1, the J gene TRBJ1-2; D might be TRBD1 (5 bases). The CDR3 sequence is CASSLAGQGRGYTF. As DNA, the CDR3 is TGCGCCAGCAGCTTGGCAGGCCAGGGCCGGGGCTACACCTTC.